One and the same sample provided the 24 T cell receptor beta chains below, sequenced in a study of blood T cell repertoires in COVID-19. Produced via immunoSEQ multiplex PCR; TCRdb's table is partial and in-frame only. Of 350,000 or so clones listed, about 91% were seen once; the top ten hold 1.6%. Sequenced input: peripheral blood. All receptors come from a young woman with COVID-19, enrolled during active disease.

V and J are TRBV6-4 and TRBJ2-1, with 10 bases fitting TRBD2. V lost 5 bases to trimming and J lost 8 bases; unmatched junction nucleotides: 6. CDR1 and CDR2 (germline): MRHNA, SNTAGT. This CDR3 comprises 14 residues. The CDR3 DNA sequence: TGTGCCAGCAGTCACGGGCTAGCGGGGGATGAGCAGTTCTTC. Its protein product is CASSHGLAGDEQFF.

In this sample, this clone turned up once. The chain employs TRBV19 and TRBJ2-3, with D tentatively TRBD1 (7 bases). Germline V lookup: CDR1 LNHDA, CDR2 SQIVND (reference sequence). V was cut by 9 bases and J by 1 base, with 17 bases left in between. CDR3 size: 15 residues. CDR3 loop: CASRLGGTGTDTQYF. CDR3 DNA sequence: TGTGCCAGCAGACTAGGGGGCACCGGCACAGATACGCAGTATTTT.

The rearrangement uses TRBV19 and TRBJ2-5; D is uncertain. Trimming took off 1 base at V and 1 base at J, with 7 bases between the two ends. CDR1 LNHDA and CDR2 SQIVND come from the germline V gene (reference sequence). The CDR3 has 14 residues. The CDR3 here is CASSIVSSQETQYF. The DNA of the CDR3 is TGTGCCAGTAGTATAGTTAGTTCCCAAGAGACCCAGTACTTC.

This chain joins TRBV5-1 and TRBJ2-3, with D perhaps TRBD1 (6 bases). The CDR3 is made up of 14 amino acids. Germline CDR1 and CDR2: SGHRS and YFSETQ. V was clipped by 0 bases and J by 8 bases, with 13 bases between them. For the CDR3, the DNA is TGCGCCAGCAGCTTGGGTGACAGGACGGCTACGCAGTATTTT. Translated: CASSLGDRTATQYF.

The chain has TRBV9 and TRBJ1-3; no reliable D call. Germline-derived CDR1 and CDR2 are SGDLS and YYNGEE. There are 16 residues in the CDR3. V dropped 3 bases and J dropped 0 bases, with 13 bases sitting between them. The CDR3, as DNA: TGTGCCAGCAGCGCCCACTCGGCGGTCTCTGGAAACACCATATATTTT. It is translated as CASSAHSAVSGNTIYF.

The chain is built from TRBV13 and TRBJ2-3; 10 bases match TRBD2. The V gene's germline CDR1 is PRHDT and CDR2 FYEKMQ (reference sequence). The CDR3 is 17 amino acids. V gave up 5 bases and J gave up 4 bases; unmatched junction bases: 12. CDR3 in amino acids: CASSARGASGGPDTQYF. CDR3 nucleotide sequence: TGTGCCAGCAGCGCCCGGGGGGCTAGCGGGGGCCCAGATACGCAGTATTTT.

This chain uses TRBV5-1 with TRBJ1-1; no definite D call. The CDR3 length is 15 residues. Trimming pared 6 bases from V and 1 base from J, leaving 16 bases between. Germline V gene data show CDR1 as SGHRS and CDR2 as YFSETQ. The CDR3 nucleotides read TGCGCCAGCACCATGTCGGGTTTATGGAACACTGAAGCTTTCTTT. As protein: CASTMSGLWNTEAFF.

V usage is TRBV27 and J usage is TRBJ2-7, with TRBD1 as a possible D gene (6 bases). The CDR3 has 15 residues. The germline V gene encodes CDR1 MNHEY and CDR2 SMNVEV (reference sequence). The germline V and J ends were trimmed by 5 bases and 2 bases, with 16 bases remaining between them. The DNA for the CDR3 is TGTGCCAGCAGTCCCGGACAGACTTACCCCTACGAGCAGTACTTC. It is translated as CASSPGQTYPYEQYF.

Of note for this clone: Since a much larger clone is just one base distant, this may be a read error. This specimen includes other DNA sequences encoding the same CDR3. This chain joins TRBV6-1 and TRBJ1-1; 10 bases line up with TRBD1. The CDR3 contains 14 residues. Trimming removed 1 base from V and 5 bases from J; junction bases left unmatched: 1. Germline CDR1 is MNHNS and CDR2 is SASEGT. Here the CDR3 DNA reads TGTGCCAGCAGTGAAGGGACAGGGGGTACTGAAGCTTTCTTT. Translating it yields CASSEGTGGTEAFF.

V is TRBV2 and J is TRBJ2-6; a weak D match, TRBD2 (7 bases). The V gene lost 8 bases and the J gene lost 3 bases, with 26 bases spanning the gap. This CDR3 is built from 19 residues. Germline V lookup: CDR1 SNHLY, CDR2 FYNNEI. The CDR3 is CASDRTRTGGWSGANVLTF. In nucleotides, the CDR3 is TGTGCCAGCGACCGAACGAGGACGGGGGGCTGGAGTGGGGCCAACGTCCTGACTTTC.

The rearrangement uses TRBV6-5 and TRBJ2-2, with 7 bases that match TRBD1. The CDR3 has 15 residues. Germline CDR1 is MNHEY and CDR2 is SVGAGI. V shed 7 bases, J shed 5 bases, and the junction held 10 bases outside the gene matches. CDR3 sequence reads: CASKRGTVGTGELFF. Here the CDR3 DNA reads TGTGCCAGCAAAAGGGGGACAGTGGGAACCGGGGAGCTGTTTTTT.

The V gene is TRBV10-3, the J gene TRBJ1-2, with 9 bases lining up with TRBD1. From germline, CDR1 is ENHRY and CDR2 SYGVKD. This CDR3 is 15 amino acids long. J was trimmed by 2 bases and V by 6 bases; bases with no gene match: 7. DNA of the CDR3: TGTGCCATCAGCGGACAGGGGAGTATGAACTATGGCTACACCTTC. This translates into CAISGQGSMNYGYTF.

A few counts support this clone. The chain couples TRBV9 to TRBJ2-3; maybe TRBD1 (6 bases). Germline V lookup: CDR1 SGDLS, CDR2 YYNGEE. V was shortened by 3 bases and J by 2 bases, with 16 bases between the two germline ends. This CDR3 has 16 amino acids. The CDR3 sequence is CASSEGLDSSTDTQYF. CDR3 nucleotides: TGTGCCAGCAGCGAGGGCTTGGACAGCTCCACAGATACGCAGTATTTT.

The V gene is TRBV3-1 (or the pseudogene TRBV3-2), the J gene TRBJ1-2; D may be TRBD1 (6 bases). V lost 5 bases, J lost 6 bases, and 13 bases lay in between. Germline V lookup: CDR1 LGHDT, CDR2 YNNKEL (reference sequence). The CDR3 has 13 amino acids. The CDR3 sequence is CASSESTGDGYTF. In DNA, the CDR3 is TGTGCCAGCAGCGAATCGACAGGTGATGGCTACACCTTC.

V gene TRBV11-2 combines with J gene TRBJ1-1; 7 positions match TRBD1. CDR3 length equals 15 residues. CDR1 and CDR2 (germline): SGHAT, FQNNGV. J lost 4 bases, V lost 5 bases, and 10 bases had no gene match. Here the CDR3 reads CASSPRQGMGTEAFF. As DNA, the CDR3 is TGTGCCAGCAGCCCCCGACAGGGTATGGGCACTGAAGCTTTCTTT.

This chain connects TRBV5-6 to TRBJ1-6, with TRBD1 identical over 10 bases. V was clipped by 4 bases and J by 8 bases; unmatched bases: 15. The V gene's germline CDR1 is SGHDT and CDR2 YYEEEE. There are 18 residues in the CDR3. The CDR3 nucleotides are TGTGCCAGCAGCACTTACGGGACAGGGGTTCTAAGGGATTCACCCCTCCACTTT. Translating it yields CASSTYGTGVLRDSPLHF.

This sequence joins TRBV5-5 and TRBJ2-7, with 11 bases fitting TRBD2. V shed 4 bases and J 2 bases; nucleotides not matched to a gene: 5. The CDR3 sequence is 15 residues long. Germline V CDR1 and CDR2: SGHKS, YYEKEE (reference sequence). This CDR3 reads CASSLGLAETYEQYF. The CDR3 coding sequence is TGTGCCAGCAGCCTGGGACTAGCGGAAACCTACGAGCAGTACTTC.

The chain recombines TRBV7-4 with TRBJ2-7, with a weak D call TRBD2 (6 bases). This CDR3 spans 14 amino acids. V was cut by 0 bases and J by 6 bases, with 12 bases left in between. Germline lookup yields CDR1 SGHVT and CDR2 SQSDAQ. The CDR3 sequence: CASSLARGRPEQYF. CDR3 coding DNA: TGTGCCAGCAGCTTAGCCCGGGGGAGGCCCGAGCAGTACTTC.

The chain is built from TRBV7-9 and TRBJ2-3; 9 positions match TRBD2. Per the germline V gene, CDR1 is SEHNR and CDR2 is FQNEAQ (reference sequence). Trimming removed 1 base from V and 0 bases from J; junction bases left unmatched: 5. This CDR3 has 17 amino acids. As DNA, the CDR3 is TGTGCCAGCAGCTTAGGTCGTCTAGCGGGGAGCACAGATACGCAGTATTTT. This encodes CASSLGRLAGSTDTQYF.

The CDR3 nucleotides are TGCAGCGTTGAAGCAGGGGACAACTATGGCTACACCTTC. As protein: CSVEAGDNYGYTF. The chain carries TRBV29-1 and TRBJ1-2; D perhaps matches TRBD1 (6 bases). There are 13 residues in the CDR3. Trimming stripped 1 base from V and 2 bases from J, with 8 bases between. The V gene's germline CDR1 is SQVTM and CDR2 ANQGSEA.

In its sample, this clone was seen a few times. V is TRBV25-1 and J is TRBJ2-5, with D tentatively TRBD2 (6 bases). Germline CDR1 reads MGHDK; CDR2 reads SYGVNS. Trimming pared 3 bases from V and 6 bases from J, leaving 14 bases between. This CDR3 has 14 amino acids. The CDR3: CASSDAGTEKTQYF. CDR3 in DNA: TGTGCCAGCAGTGATGCGGGAACGGAGAAGACCCAGTACTTC.

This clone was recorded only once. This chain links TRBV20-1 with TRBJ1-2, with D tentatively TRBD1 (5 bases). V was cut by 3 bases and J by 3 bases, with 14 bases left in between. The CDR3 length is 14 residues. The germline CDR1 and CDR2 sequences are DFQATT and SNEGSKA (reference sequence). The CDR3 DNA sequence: TGCAGTGCTAGTTCCCAGGGAGGGGACTATGGCTACACCTTC. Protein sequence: CSASSQGGDYGYTF.

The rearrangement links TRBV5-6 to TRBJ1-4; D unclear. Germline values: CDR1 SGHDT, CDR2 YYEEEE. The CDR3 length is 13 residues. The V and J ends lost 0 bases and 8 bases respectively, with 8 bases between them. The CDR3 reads CASSLGAREKLFF. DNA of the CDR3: TGTGCCAGCAGCTTGGGGGCTCGGGAAAAACTGTTTTTT.

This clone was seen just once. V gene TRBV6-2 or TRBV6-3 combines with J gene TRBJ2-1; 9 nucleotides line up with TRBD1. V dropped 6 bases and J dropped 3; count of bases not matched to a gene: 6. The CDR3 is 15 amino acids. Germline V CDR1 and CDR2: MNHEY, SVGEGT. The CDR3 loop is CASSLDRGGYNEQFF. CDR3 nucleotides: TGTGCCAGCAGCTTGGACAGGGGAGGCTACAATGAGCAGTTCTTC.